The rows below give T cell receptor beta chains drawn from one sample of a study of T cell changes during pregnancy in multiple sclerosis. The assay was immunoSEQ multiplex PCR, and TCRdb's table has in-frame clones only and misses some. Of about 120,000 clones detected, 90% to 95% appear once; the ten largest clones hold roughly 6.2%. The sample was peripheral blood, taken before pregnancy. The receptors stem from a female donor with multiple sclerosis, enrolled in a pregnancy study. The CDR3 runs from the conserved cysteine through the conserved F or W. A D gene is named only where the DNA matches it firmly. A row's size may be missing; if present it is once, few, many or a size class.

.	.	TRBV7-2	TRBJ1-2	15	TGTGCCAGCAGCTTAGTAGCGGGCGAGGGGTATGGCTACACCTTC	CASSLVAGEGYGYTF
.	.	TRBV18	TRBJ2-6	14	TGTGCCAGCTCACCGAGCTCTGGGGCCAACGTCCTGACTTTC	CASSPSSGANVLTF
.	TRBD2	TRBV5-1	TRBJ2-3	18	TGCGCCAGCAGTTCTTCCCCTCCTGGGCGGGGGAGCACAGATACGCAGTATTTT	CASSSSPPGRGSTDTQYF
few	TRBD1	TRBV19	TRBJ1-6	15	TGTGCCAGTAGTTCCGGGACAGGGGTCAATTCACCCCTCCACTTT	CASSSGTGVNSPLHF
.	TRBD1	TRBV27	TRBJ2-4	17	TGTGCCAGCAGTTCCCACAGGGGGCTATGGACCAAAAACATTCAGTACTTC	CASSSHRGLWTKNIQYF
.	TRBD1	TRBV12-5	TRBJ1-2	21	TGTGCTAGTGGTTTGGTTCCCGGGGGACAGGGTGCATTGGGAACTAACTATGGCTACACCTTC	CASGLVPGGQGALGTNYGYTF
.	.	TRBV21-1	TRBJ2-5	13	TGTGCCAGCAGCAAAGTGGGGGCGGAGACCCAGTACTTC	CASSKVGAETQYF
.	.	TRBV4-2	TRBJ2-7	14	TGTGCCAGCAGCCAAGTAGGTCGAGGAGACGAGCAGTACTTC	CASSQVGRGDEQYF
once	.	TRBV5-1	TRBJ2-3	13	TGCGCCAGCCTGGCTAGCGGCACAGATACGCAGTATTTT	CASLASGTDTQYF
.	.	TRBV19	TRBJ1-1	17	TGTGCCAGTAGTATTCTCCTGGGGGCCAAGGGGAACACTGAAGCTTTCTTT	CASSILLGAKGNTEAFF
.	TRBD1	TRBV7-7	TRBJ2-2	13	TGTGCCTGCTGGGACAGGCTCACCGGGGAGCTGTTTTTT	CACWDRLTGELFF
.	.	TRBV7-2	TRBJ1-3	12	TGTGCCAGCAGCCCATCTGGAAACACCATATATTTT	CASSPSGNTIYF
.	TRBD1	TRBV10-3	TRBJ1-2	13	TGTGCCGCAGCAATGGACAGGGACCTGAGCTACACCTTC	CAAAMDRDLSYTF
.	TRBD1	TRBV5-1	TRBJ2-7	14	TGCGCCAGCAGCCTTACCGACAGGGGCCACGAGCAGTACTTC	CASSLTDRGHEQYF
.	.	TRBV6-6	TRBJ2-3	15	TGTGCCAGCAGTTACAGGGGAATGGGCACAGATACGCAGTATTTT	CASSYRGMGTDTQYF
.	.	TRBV6-1	TRBJ1-1	13	TGTGCCAGCAGTGGGACACCGAACACTGAAGCTTTCTTT	CASSGTPNTEAFF
.	TRBD1	TRBV27	TRBJ1-2	14	TGTGCCAGCAGTTCAACGACAGGGATATATGGCTACACCTTC	CASSSTTGIYGYTF
.	.	TRBV6-5	TRBJ1-1	15	TGTGCCAGCAGCGCGACCGACAGATTGAACACTGAAGCTTTCTTT	CASSATDRLNTEAFF
.	.	TRBV28	TRBJ1-1	11	TGTGCCAGCAGGGGCGCGACTGAAGCTTTCTTT	CASRGATEAFF
.	TRBD1	TRBV28	TRBJ1-2	18	TGTGCCAGCAACCCAACAGGGGGCGCCCAGGGGGTATACTATGGCTACACCTTC	CASNPTGGAQGVYYGYTF
.	.	TRBV5-1	TRBJ2-3	15	TGCGCCAGCAGCTGGCCGGAAGGAGGGGCTAATACGCAGTATTTT	CASSWPEGGANTQYF
.	TRBD1	TRBV27	TRBJ1-2	14	TGTGCCAGCACGGGGACAGGGGGACCCTATGGCTACACCTTC	CASTGTGGPYGYTF
.	.	TRBV27	TRBJ2-7	14	TGTGCCAGCAGAGAACACCAGGGCCCCTACGAGCAGTACTTC	CASREHQGPYEQYF
.	.	TRBV27	TRBJ2-7	14	TGTGCCAGCAGTTTAGGGCAGAAGCTCTACGAGCAGTACTTC	CASSLGQKLYEQYF
.	TRBD2	TRBV18	TRBJ2-2	17	TGTGCCAGCTCACGGGGAGCGGGAGGCGCGAACACCGGGGAGCTGTTTTTT	CASSRGAGGANTGELFF
.	TRBD2	TRBV4-2	TRBJ2-5	14	TGTGCCAGCAGCCAAGGGACTAGCGGGGAGACCCAGTACTTC	CASSQGTSGETQYF
.	.	TRBV11-2	TRBJ2-7	14	TGTGCCAGCAGCTTCCTAGGGGGCGGGAACGAGCAGTACTTC	CASSFLGGGNEQYF
once	TRBD2	TRBV19	TRBJ2-3	15	TGTGCCAGTAGTATTTCTAGCGGGAGGATAGATACGCAGTATTTT	CASSISSGRIDTQYF